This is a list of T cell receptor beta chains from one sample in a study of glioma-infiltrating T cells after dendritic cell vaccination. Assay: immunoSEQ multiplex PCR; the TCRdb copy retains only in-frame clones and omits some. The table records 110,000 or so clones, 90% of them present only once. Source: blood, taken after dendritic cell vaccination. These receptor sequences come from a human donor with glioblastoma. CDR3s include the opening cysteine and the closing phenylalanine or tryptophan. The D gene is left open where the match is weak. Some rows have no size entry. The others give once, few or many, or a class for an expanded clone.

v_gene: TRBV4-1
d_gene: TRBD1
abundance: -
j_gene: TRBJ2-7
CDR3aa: CASSRGDRGTYEQYF
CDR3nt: TGCGCCAGCAGCCGAGGGGACAGGGGTACCTACGAGCAGTACTTC

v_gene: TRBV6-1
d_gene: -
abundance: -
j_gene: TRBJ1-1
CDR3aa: CASSGLQALGTEAFF
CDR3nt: TGTGCCAGCAGTGGGCTACAGGCCCTCGGCACTGAAGCTTTCTTT

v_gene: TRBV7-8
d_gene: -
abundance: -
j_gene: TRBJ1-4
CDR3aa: CASRLRGGTNEKLFF
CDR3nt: TGTGCCAGCAGGTTAAGGGGGGGAACTAATGAAAAACTGTTTTTT

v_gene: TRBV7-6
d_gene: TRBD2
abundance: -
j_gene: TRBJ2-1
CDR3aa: CASSFGRARNEQFF
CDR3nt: TGTGCCAGCAGCTTTGGGAGGGCGAGAAATGAGCAGTTCTTC

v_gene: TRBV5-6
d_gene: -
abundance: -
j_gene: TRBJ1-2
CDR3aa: CASSPGPGHNYGYTF
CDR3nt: TGTGCCAGCAGCCCCGGACCGGGACACAACTATGGCTACACCTTC

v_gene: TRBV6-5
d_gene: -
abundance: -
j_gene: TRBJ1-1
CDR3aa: CASSRTIITEAFF
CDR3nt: TGTGCCAGCAGTCGCACAATAATCACTGAAGCTTTCTTT

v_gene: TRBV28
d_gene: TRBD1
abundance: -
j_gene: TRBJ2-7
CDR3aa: CASSSDGTGDEQYF
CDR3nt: TGTGCCAGCAGTTCTGATGGGACAGGGGACGAGCAGTACTTC

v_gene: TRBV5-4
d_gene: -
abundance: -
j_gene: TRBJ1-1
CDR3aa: CASSLAGLETTFF
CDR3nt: TGTGCCAGCAGCTTGGCAGGGCTTGAAACAACTTTCTTT

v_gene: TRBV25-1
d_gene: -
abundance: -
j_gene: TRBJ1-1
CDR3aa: CASSEGRNTEAFF
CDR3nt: TGTGCCAGCAGTGAGGGCAGGAACACTGAAGCTTTCTTT

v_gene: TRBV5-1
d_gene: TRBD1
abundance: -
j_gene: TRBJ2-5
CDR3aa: CASSLGSGQQETQYF
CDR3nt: TGCGCCAGCAGTCTGGGGTCGGGACAGCAAGAGACCCAGTACTTC

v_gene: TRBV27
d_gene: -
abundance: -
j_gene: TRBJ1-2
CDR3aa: CASSPAGYYGYTF
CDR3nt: TGTGCCAGCAGTCCCGCAGGGTACTATGGCTACACCTTC

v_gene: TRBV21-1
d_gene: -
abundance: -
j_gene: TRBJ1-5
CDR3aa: CASIVRAHSNQPQHF
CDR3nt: TGTGCCAGCATCGTCAGGGCACATAGCAATCAGCCCCAGCATTTT

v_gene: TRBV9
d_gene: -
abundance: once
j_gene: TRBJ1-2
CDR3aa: CASSSPGNPYGYTF
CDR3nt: TGTGCCAGCAGTTCCCCGGGAAATCCCTATGGCTACACCTTC

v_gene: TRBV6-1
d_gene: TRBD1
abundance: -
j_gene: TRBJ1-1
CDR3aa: CASPRPDRDEAFF
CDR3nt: TGTGCCAGCCCCCGACCAGACAGGGATGAAGCTTTCTTT

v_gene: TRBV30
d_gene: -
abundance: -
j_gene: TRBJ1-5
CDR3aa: CAWSRQGNQPQHF
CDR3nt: TGTGCCTGGAGTAGGCAGGGGAATCAGCCCCAGCATTTT

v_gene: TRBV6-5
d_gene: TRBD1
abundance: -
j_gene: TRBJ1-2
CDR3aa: CASLGTQGFVYGYTF
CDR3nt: TGTGCCAGCCTAGGGACACAGGGGTTCGTGTACGGCTACACCTTC

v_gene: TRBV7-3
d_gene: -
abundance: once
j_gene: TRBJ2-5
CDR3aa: CASSSGGQETQYF
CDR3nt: TGTGCCAGCAGCTCCGGAGGGCAAGAGACCCAGTACTTC

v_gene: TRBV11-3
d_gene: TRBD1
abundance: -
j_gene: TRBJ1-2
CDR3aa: CASSAGTGVDYGYTF
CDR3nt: TGTGCCAGCAGCGCCGGGACAGGGGTCGATTATGGCTACACCTTC

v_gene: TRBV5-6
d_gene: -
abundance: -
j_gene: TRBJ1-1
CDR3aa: CASSLVGFGDNTEAFF
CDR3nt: TGTGCCAGCAGCTTGGTCGGTTTCGGGGATAACACTGAAGCTTTCTTT

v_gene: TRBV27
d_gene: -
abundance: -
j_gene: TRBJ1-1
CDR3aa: CASSFGGVGSEAFF
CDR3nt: TGTGCCAGCAGTTTTGGGGGCGTTGGCTCTGAAGCTTTCTTT

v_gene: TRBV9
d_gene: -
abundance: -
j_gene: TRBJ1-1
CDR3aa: CASSPPLVTWGQNTEAFF
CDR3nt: TGTGCCAGCAGCCCCCCTCTAGTTACGTGGGGGCAAAACACTGAAGCTTTCTTT

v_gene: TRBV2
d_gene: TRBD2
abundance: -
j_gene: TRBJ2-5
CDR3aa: CASILGLAGETQYF
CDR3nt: TGTGCCAGCATCCTGGGACTAGCGGGGGAGACCCAGTACTTC

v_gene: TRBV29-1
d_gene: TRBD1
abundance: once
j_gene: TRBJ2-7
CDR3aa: CSVVGPGGSYEQYF
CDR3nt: TGCAGCGTTGTGGGGCCAGGGGGCTCCTACGAGCAGTACTTC

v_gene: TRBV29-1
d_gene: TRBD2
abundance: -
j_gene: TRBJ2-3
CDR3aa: CSVTTSGGTGTTDTQYF
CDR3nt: TGCAGCGTCACGACTAGCGGGGGAACTGGTACAACAGATACGCAGTATTTT

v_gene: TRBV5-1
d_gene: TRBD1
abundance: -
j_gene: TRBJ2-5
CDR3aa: CASSHRTGTGTAETQYF
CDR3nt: TGCGCCAGCAGCCACCGAACCGGGACAGGGACGGCGGAGACCCAGTACTTC

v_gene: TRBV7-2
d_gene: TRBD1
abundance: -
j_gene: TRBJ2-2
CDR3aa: CASSAKGQTTGELFF
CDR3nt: TGTGCCAGCAGCGCCAAGGGACAGACCACCGGGGAGCTGTTTTTT

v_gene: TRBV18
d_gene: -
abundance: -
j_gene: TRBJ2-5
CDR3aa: CASSPYMSGQETQYF
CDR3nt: TGTGCCAGCTCACCATATATGAGCGGGCAAGAGACCCAGTACTTC

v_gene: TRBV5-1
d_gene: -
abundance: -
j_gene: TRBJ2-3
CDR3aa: CASSPWPTDTQYF
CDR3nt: TGCGCCAGCAGCCCGTGGCCCACAGATACGCAGTATTTT

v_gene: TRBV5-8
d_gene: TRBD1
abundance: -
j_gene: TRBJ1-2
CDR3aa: CASSLGGGGNYGYTF
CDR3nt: TGTGCCAGCAGCTTGGGTGGAGGGGGCAACTATGGCTACACCTTC

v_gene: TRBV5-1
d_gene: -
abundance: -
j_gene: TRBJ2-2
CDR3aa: CASTPLHRGGNTGELFF
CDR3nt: TGCGCCAGCACCCCTCTGCACCGGGGAGGGAACACCGGGGAGCTGTTTTTT

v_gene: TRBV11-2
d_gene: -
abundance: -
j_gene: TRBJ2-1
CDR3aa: CASSLPTYNEQFF
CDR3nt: TGTGCCAGCAGCTTACCGACATACAATGAGCAGTTCTTC

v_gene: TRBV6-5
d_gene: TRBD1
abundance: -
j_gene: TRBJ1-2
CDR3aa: CASSEQQGRGGYTF
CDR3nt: TGTGCCAGCAGTGAACAACAGGGGCGGGGTGGCTACACCTTC

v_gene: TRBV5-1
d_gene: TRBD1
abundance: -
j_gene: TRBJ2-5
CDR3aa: CASRQGTEQETQYF
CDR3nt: TGCGCCAGCAGACAGGGGACAGAGCAAGAGACCCAGTACTTC

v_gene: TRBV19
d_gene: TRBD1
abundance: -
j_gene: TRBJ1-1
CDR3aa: CASSIGDRNTEAFF
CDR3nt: TGTGCCAGTAGTATCGGGGACAGGAACACTGAAGCTTTCTTT

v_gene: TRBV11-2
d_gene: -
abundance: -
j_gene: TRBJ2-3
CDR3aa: CASSLTGVGADTQYF
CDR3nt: TGTGCCAGCAGCCTCACGGGGGTGGGAGCAGATACGCAGTATTTT